The clone carrying this T cell receptor (beta chain) was found once. This specimen belongs to a study of T cell changes during pregnancy in multiple sclerosis. CDR1 is GTSNPN, CDR2 SVGIG, per germline (reference sequence). This CDR3 spans 13 amino acids. The V and J ends lost 5 bases and 7 bases, in that order; junction bases with no gene match: 7. Sequencing used immunoSEQ multiplex PCR; TCRdb keeps in-frame clones, though not all of them. The sample lists some 70,000 clones; roughly 90% were seen once. The sequence came from a female donor in good health, enrolled as a control in a pregnancy study. The sample in question was peripheral blood, obtained after pregnancy. The gene calls are TRBV30 and TRBJ1-5; 8 nucleotides match TRBD1. The CDR3 coding sequence is TGTGCCTGGGGAACAGGGGGTTGGCAGCCCCAGCATTTT. It yields the protein CAWGTGGWQPQHF.